Following are 18 T cell receptor beta chains from one sample sequenced in a study of T cell repertoires in cytomegalovirus infection. TCRdb reprocessed the reads via MiXCR and lists one record per CDR3 protein. The data hold some 320,000 distinct CDR3 sequences, with more than 8% observed a single time. Sequenced material: PBMCs. The receptors shown here come from a human donor in good health (CMV status not recorded). Some clones in this sample may be carry-over from other donors' samples.

This clonotype was detected many times. The CDR3 sequence: CASSPWGGSYNEQFF. The CDR3 DNA reads as TGTGCCAGCAGCCCGTGGGGGGGTTCCTACAATGAGCAGTTCTTC. This chain uses TRBV7-2 with TRBJ2-1; 7 nucleotides line up with TRBD2. V shed 5 bases, J shed 1 base, and the junction held 5 bases outside the gene matches. Germline loops: CDR1 SGHTA, CDR2 FQGNSA. This CDR3 region has 15 residues.

This clonotype has only a few counts. The J gene is TRBJ2-7, the V gene TRBV29-1; 11 nucleotides match TRBD1. Per the germline V gene, CDR1 is SQVTM and CDR2 is ANQGSEA. J lost 2 bases, V lost 7 bases, and 4 bases had no gene match. The CDR3 runs 13 residues. For the CDR3, the DNA is TGCAGCGCTACGGGACAGGGGGCCTACGAGCAGTACTTC. It translates to CSATGQGAYEQYF.

This clonotype was seen ten or more times. This chain joins TRBV19 and TRBJ2-4, with D possibly matching TRBD1 (6 bases). Germline loops: CDR1 LNHDA, CDR2 SQIVND (reference sequence). The V gene lost 5 bases and the J gene lost 0 bases, with 17 bases spanning the gap. The CDR3 runs 17 residues. The CDR3 DNA follows: TGTGCCAGTAGTCCGGAGACAGGTCCCCTAGCCAAAAACATTCAGTACTTC. It translates to CASSPETGPLAKNIQYF.

The rearrangement links TRBV7-3 to TRBJ2-3; 11 nucleotides match TRBD2. The CDR3 sequence is 15 residues long. CDR1 and CDR2 from the germline V gene are SGHTA and FQGTGA. With 5 bases clipped from V and 3 bases from J, the junction kept 4 bases outside the gene matches. CDR3 bases: TGTGCCAGCAGCCCGGGACTAGCGGATACAGATACGCAGTATTTT. Amino acid sequence: CASSPGLADTDTQYF. Together with reference TRBV7-3 and TRBJ2-3, the CDR3 gives the full variable domain: GAGVSQTPSNKVTEKGKYVELRCDPISGHTALYWYRQSLGQGPEFLIYFQGTGAADDSGLPNDRFFAVRPEGSVSTLKIQRTERGDSAVYLCASSPGLADTDTQYFGPGTRLTVL.

Ten or more counts support this clonotype. V usage is TRBV6-6 and J usage is TRBJ1-1; D call uncertain. CDR3 length equals 14 residues. Deletions cut 1 base from V and 0 bases from J, with 6 bases between. The germline gives CDR1 MNHNY, CDR2 SVGAGI (reference sequence). CDR3 sequence reads: CASSYYGLNTEAFF. CDR3 in DNA: TGTGCCAGCAGTTACTACGGTTTGAACACTGAAGCTTTCTTT.

This clonotype has a count of ten or more. The genes are TRBV25-1 and TRBJ2-1; weak D call: TRBD2 (6 bases). Germline loops: CDR1 MGHDK, CDR2 SYGVNS. Between the trimmed V and J ends, which lost 3 bases and 6 bases, there was a span of 12 bases. CDR3 length: 14 residues. In DNA form, the CDR3 reads TGTGCCAGCAGTGAGCGGGGCAGACTCAATGAGCAGTTCTTC. It yields the protein CASSERGRLNEQFF.

On this clonotype itself: Since a much larger clone is just one base distant, this may be a read error. V usage is TRBV7-9 and J usage is TRBJ2-1, with D unresolved. Germline CDR1 is SEHNR and CDR2 is FQNEAQ (reference sequence). The CDR3 is made up of 15 amino acids. V lost 4 bases to trimming and J lost 2 bases, with 12 bases between them. CDR3 loop: CASSSITGTYNEQFF. In nucleotides, the CDR3 is TGTGCCAGCAGCTCTATAACTGGCACCTACAATGAGCAGTTCTTC.

This clonotype showed up many times. J is TRBJ1-5 and V is TRBV7-2; D is undetermined. The CDR3 has 12 amino acids. V lost 5 bases, J lost 8 bases, and 10 bases lay in between. Per the germline V gene, CDR1 is SGHTA and CDR2 is FQGNSA. The CDR3 sequence: CASSLGLEPQHF. In nucleotides, the CDR3 is TGTGCCAGCAGCCTCGGCTTGGAGCCCCAGCATTTT.

This clonotype has more than one count but fewer than ten. The chain has TRBV6-2 or TRBV6-3 and TRBJ2-1; 7 bases map to TRBD2. The CDR3 spans 14 residues. CDR1 and CDR2 (germline): MNHEY, SVGEGT. V shed 7 bases and J 3 bases; nucleotides not matched to a gene: 6. In DNA, the CDR3 is TGTGCCAGCACGGAGCGCGGGGGCTACAATGAGCAGTTCTTC. This sequence encodes CASTERGGYNEQFF.

This chain joins TRBV11-1 and TRBJ1-1; no firm D call. CDR1 SGHAT and CDR2 FQDESV come from the germline V gene (reference sequence). V was pared by 1 base and J by 0 bases, with 9 bases between. The CDR3 is 15 amino acids. This CDR3 reads CASSLDGRLNTEAFF. The CDR3 DNA sequence: TGTGCCAGCAGCTTAGATGGGCGGTTGAACACTGAAGCTTTCTTT.

This clonotype was seen repeatedly, ten times or more. The V gene is TRBV7-2, the J gene TRBJ2-1, with 10 nucleotides matching TRBD2. Germline CDR1 is SGHTA and CDR2 is FQGNSA. CDR3 size: 17 residues. The V and J ends lost 4 bases and 6 bases, in that order; junction bases with no gene match: 12. This chain's CDR3 is CASSSHLLAGRTNEQFF. In DNA form, the CDR3 reads TGTGCCAGCAGCTCCCACCTACTAGCGGGGAGGACCAATGAGCAGTTCTTC.

V usage is TRBV30 and J usage is TRBJ2-1, with D perhaps assigned TRBD1 or TRBD2 (5 bases each). Trimming pared 7 bases from V and 8 bases from J, leaving 15 bases between. The germline CDR1 and CDR2 sequences are GTSNPN and SVGIG (reference sequence). CDR3 length: 12 residues. For the CDR3, the DNA is TGTGCCTATTTGAGGGGCAGCGATGAGCAGTTCTTC. This codes for CAYLRGSDEQFF.

The chain carries TRBV6-5 and TRBJ2-1, with TRBD2 matching 7 bases. This CDR3 has 11 amino acids. CDR1 MNHEY and CDR2 SVGAGI come from the germline V gene. J lost 15 bases, V lost 2 bases, and 4 bases had no gene match. This chain's CDR3 is CASSYAGVLFF. Written as DNA, the CDR3 is TGTGCCAGCAGTTACGCGGGAGTATTGTTCTTC.

This clonotype has a handful of counts. This rearrangement joins TRBV6-1 to TRBJ2-1; D gene uncertain. Germline-derived CDR1 and CDR2 are MNHNS and SASEGT. The CDR3 loop spans 12 amino acids. V shed 4 bases and J shed 4 bases, with 5 bases lying between them. The CDR3 DNA reads as TGTGCCAGCAGTGCCATTTACAATGAGCAGTTCTTC. It codes for CASSAIYNEQFF.

This clonotype appeared many times. The rearrangement joins TRBV7-2 to TRBJ1-2; D unresolved. The CDR3 runs 16 residues. Trimming shortened V by 8 bases and J by 5 bases, and 24 bases separated the two germline ends. Germline CDR1 is SGHTA and CDR2 is FQGNSA. The DNA for the CDR3 is TGTGCCAGCGGCCTGGGATTAGTTACCCCTCCGTATGGCTACACCTTC. It is translated as CASGLGLVTPPYGYTF.

The sample holds a few counts of this clonotype. This chain links TRBV29-1 with TRBJ1-5; TRBD1 is a possible D gene (5 bases). The CDR3 has 14 residues. The germline CDR1 and CDR2 sequences are SQVTM and ANQGSEA. The V end lost 4 bases, the J end lost 5 bases, and 15 bases lay between the germline ends. In nucleotides, the CDR3 is TGCAGCGTTGGGGGGGGGGGGAAGGATCAGCCCCAGCATTTT. Protein: CSVGGGGKDQPQHF.

As concerns this clonotype: This sequence may be a read error, since a much larger clone differs from it by one base. The conserved phenylalanine or tryptophan normally closing the CDR3 is absent here, so this likely arose from a read error. The chain joins TRBV7-2 to TRBJ1-1, with D tentatively TRBD1 (5 bases). The CDR3 is made up of 13 amino acids. Germline-derived CDR1 and CDR2 are SGHTA and FQGNSA. Trimming pared 1 base from V and 10 bases from J, leaving 13 bases between. CDR3 region: CASSLEGLRGAFL. As DNA, the CDR3 is TGTGCCAGCAGCTTAGAGGGCCTGAGGGGAGCTTTCCTT.

This clonotype was counted many times. This chain links TRBV7-8 with TRBJ1-2, with D unresolved. Between the trimmed V and J ends, which lost 0 bases and 4 bases, there was a span of 12 bases. The CDR3 is made up of 15 amino acids. CDR1 is SGHVS, CDR2 FQNEAQ, per germline. The CDR3 loop reads CASSLAEGLGYGYTF. The DNA of the CDR3 is TGTGCCAGCAGCTTAGCTGAGGGCCTGGGCTATGGCTACACCTTC. Full variable domain (missing parts from reference TRBV7-8 and TRBJ1-2): GAGVSQSPRYKVAKRGQDVALRCDPISGHVSLFWYQQALGQGPEFLTYFQNEAQLDKSGLPSDRFFAERPEGSVSTLKIQRTQQEDSAVYLCASSLAEGLGYGYTFGSGTRLTVV.